The text below deals with one T cell receptor beta chain. Its antigen is still unknown. These data belong to a study of cytomegalovirus exposure and HLA in healthy donors. General study points: CMV serostatus was the sole immune exposure data available.

Vbeta (60) and Jbeta (13) primers were used in the PCR. Assay used: immunoSEQ multiplex PCR; TCRdb lists only in-frame clones, some missing. The table lists 150,000 to 200,000 clones, roughly 80% of them singletons. The CDR3 is made up of 15 amino acids. Germline loops: CDR1 MDHEN, CDR2 SYDVKM. V lost 3 bases and J lost 4; bases outside the gene matches: 6. This clonotype was sampled from a man aged 45 to 65 in good health and CMV-seropositive. Sequencing was performed on PBMCs. V is TRBV28 and J is TRBJ2-7; TRBD1 agrees at 10 bases. CDR3 DNA sequence: TGTGCCAGCAGTTTCCCGGACAGGGGGTCGTACGAGCAGTACTTC. It codes for CASSFPDRGSYEQYF.